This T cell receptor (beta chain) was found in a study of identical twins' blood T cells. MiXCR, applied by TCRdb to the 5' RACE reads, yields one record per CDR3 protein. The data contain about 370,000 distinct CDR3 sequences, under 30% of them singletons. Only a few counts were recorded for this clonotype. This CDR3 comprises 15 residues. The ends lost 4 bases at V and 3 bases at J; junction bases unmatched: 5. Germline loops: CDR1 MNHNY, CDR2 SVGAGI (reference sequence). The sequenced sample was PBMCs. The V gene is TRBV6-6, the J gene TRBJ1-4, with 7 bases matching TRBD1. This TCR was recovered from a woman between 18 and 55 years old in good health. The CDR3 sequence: CASSSDRVANEKLFF. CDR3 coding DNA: TGTGCCAGCAGTTCCGACAGGGTTGCTAATGAAAAACTGTTTTTT.